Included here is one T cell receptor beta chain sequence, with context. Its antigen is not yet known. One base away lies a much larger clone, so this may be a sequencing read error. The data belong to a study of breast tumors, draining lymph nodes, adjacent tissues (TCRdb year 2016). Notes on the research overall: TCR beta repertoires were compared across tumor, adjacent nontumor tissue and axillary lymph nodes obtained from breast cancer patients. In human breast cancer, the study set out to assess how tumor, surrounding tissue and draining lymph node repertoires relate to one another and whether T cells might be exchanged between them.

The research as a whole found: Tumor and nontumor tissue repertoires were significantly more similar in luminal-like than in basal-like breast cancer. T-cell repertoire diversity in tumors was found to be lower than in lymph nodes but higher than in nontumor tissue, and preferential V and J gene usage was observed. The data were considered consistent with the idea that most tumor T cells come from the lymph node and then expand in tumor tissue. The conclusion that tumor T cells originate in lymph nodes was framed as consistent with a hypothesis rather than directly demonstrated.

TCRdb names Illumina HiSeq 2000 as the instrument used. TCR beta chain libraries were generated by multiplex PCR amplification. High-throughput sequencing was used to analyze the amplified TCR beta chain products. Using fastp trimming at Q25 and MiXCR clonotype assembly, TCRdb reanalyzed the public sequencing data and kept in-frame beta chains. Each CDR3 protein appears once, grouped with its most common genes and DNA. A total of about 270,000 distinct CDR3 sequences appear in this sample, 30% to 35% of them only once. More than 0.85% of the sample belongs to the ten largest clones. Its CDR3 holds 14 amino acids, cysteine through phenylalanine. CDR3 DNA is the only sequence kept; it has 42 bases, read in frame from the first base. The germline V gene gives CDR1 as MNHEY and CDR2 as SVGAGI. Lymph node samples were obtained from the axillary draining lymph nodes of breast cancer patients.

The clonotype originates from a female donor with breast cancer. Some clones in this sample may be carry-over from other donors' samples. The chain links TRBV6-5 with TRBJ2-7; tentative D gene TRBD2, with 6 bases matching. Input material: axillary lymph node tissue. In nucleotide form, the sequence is TGTGCCGGCAGTTACTTCGGGGGCTCCTACGAGCAGTACTTC. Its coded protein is CAGSYFGGSYEQYF.